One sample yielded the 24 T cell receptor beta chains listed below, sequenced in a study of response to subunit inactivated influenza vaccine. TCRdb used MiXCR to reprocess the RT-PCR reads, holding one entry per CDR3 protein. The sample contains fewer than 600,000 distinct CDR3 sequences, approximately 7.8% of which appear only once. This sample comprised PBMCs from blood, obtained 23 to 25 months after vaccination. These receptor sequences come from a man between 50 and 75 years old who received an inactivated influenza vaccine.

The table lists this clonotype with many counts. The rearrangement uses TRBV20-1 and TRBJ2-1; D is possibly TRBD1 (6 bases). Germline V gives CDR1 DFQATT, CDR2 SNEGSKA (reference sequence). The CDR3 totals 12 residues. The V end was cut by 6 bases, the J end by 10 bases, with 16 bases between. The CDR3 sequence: CSARGQLREQFF. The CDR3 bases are TGCAGTGCAAGGGGACAATTGAGGGAGCAGTTCTTC.

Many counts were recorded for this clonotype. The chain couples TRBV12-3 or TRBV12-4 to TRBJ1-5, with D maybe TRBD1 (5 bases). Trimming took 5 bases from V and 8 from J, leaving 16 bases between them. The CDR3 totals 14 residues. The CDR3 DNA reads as TGTGCCAGCAGTCTTCGCCAGGGAGGCGAGCCCCAGCATTTT. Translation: CASSLRQGGEPQHF.

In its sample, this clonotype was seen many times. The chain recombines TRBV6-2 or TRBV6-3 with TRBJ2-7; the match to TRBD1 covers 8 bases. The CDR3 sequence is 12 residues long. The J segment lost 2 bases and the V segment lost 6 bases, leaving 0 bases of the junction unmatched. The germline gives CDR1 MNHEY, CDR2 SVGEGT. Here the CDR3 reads CASRDRAYEQYF. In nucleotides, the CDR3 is TGTGCCAGCAGGGACAGGGCCTACGAGCAGTACTTC.

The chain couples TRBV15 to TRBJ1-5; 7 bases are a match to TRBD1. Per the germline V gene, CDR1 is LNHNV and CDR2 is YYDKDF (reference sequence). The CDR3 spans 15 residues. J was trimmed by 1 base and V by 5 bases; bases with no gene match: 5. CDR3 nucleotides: TGTGCCACCAGCCGCGGGACAGCGAGCAATCAGCCCCAGCATTTT. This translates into CATSRGTASNQPQHF.

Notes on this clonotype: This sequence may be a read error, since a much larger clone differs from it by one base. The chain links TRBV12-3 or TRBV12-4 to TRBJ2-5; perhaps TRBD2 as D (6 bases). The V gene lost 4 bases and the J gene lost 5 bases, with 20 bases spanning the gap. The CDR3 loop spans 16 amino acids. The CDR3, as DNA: TGTGCCAGCAGTTCAAAACCGGGACTGACTTGGGAGACCCAGTACTTC. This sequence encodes CASSSKPGLTWETQYF.

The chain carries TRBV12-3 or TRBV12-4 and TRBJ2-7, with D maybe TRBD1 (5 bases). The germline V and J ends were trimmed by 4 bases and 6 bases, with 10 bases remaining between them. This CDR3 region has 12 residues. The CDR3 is CASSSQDREQYF. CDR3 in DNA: TGTGCCAGCAGTTCACAGGATCGCGAGCAGTACTTC.

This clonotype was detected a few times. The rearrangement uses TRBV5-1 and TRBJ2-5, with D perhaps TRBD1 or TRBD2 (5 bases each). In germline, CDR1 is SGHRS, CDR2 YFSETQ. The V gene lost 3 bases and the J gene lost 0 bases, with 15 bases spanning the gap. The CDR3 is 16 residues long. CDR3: CASSSSSGRDQETQYF. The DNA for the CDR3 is TGCGCCAGCAGCTCAAGTTCGGGACGGGACCAAGAGACCCAGTACTTC.

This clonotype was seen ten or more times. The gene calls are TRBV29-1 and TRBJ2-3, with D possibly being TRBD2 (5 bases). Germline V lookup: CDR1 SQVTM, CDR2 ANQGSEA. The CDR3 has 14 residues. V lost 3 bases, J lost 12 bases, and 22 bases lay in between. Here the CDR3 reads CSVEKDLAGTGQYF. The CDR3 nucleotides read TGCAGCGTTGAGAAGGACTTAGCCGGTACGGGACAGTATTTT.

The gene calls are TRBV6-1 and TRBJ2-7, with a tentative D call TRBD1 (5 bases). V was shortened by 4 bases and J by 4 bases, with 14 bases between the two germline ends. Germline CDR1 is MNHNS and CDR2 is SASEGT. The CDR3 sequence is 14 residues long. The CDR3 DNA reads TGTGCCAGCAGTGGGGCAGGGCCAATGTACGAGCAGTACTTC. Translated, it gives CASSGAGPMYEQYF.

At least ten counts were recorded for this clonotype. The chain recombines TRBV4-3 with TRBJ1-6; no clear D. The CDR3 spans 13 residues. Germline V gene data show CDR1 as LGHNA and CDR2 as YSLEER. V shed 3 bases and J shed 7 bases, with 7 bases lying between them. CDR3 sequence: CASSQAQNSPLHF. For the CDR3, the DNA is TGCGCCAGCAGCCAGGCACAGAATTCACCCCTCCACTTT.

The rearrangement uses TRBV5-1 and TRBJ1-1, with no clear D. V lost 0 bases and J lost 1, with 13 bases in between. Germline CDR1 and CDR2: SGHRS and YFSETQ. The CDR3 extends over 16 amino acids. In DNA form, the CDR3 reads TGCGCCAGCAGCTTGGAACTGGGAGGGTGGAACACTGAAGCTTTCTTT. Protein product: CASSLELGGWNTEAFF. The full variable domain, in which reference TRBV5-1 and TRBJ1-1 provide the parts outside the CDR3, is KAGVTQTPRYLIKTRGQQVTLSCSPISGHRSVSWYQQTPGQGLQFLFEYFSETQRNKGNFPGRFSGRQFSNSRSEMNVSTLELGDSALYLCASSLELGGWNTEAFFGQGTRLTVV.

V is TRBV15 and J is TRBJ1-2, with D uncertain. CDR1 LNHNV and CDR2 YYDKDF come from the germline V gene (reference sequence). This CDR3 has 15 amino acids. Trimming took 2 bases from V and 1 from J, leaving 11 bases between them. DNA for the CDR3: TGTGCCACCAGCAGAAACCTCAGGAATAACTATGGCTACACCTTC. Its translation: CATSRNLRNNYGYTF.

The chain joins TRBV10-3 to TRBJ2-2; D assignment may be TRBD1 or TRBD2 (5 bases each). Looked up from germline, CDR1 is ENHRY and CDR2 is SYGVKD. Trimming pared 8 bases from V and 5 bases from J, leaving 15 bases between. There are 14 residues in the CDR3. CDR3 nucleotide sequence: TGTGCCATCCAGCTCGAGGGGCGGACCGGGGAGCTGTTTTTT. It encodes CAIQLEGRTGELFF.

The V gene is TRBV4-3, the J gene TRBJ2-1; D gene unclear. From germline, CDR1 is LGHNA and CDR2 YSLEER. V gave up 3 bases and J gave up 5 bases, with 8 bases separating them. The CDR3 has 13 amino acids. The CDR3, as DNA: TGCGCCAGCAGCCACCTCATGGACAATGAGCAGTTCTTC. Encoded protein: CASSHLMDNEQFF.

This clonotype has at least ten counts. The CDR3 sequence is CASRVGGESPLHF. CDR3 DNA: TGCGCCAGCAGGGTTGGAGGGGAATCACCCCTCCACTTT. This chain joins TRBV10-2 and TRBJ1-6; a weak D match, TRBD1 (5 bases). Trimming removed 6 bases from V and 10 bases from J, with 13 bases in between. The CDR3 has 13 amino acids. Germline lookup yields CDR1 WSHSY and CDR2 SAAADI.

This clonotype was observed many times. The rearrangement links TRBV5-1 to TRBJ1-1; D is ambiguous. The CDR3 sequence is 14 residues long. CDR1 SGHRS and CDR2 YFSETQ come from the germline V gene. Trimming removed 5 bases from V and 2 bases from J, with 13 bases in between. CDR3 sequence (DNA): TGCGCCAGCAGGGAGGATTGGGGAAACACTGAAGCTTTCTTT. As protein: CASREDWGNTEAFF.

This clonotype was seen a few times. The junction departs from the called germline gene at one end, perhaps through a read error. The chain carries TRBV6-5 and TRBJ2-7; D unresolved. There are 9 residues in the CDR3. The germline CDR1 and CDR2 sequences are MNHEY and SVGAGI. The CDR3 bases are TGCGCGACCGGCTACGAGCAGTACTTC. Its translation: CATGYEQYF.

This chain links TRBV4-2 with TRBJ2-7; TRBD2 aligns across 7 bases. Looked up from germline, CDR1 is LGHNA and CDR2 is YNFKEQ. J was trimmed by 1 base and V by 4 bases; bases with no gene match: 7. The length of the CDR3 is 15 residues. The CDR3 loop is CASSPLPGGSYEQYF. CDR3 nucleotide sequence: TGTGCCAGCAGCCCACTTCCCGGGGGGTCCTACGAGCAGTACTTC.

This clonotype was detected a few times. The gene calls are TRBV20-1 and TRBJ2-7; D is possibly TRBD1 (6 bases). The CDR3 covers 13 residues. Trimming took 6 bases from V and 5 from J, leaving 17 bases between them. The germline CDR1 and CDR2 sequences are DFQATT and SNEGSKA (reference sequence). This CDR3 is CSARSPQGNEQYF. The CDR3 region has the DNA TGCAGTGCCAGAAGCCCCCAGGGGAACGAGCAGTACTTC.

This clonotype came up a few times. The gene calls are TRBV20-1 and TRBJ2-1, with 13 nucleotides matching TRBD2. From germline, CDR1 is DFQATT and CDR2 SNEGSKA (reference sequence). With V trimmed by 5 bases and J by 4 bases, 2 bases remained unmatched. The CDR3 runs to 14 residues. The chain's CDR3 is CSARTSGSYNEQFF. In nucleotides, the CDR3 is TGCAGTGCTCGGACTAGCGGGAGTTACAATGAGCAGTTCTTC.

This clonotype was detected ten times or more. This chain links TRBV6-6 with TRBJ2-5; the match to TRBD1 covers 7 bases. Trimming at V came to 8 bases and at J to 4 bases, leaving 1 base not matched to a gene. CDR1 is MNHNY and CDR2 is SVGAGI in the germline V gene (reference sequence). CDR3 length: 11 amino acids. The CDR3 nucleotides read TGTGCCAGCTACAGGGGAGAGACCCAGTACTTC. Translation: CASYRGETQYF.

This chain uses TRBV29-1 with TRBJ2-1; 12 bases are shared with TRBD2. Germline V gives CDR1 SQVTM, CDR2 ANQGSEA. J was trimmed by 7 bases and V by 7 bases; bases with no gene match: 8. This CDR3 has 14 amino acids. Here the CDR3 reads CSERLAGVVNEQFF. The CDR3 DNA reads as TGCAGCGAGAGACTAGCGGGAGTGGTTAATGAGCAGTTCTTC.

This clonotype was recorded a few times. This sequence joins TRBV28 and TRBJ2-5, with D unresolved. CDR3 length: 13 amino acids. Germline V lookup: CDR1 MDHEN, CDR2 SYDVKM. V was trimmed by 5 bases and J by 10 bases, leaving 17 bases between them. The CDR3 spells CASSQGRPKNQYF. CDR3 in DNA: TGTGCCAGCAGTCAAGGACGTCCCAAGAACCAGTACTTC.

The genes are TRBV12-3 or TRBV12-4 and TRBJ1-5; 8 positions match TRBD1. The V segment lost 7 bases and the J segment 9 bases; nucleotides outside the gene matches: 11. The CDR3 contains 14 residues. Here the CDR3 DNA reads TGTGCCAGCACCCTAGGACAGGGCGGAAGGCCCCAGCATTTT. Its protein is CASTLGQGGRPQHF.